The 30 T cell receptor beta chains given below trace back to one sample, sequenced in a study of control samples from healthy donors and cancer patients. Generated by immunoSEQ multiplex PCR, the TCRdb table keeps only in-frame clones and is missing some. The sample yields 75,000 to 90,000 clones, approximately 90% seen once. The sequencing input was blood. All receptors come from a man aged 45-65 years in good health.

The chain combines TRBV5-5 with TRBJ1-4; maybe TRBD1 (5 bases). This CDR3 has 16 amino acids. The germline CDR1 and CDR2 sequences are SGHKS and YYEKEE (reference sequence). Trimming took off 0 bases at V and 8 bases at J, with 17 bases between the two ends. The CDR3 DNA sequence: TGTGCCAGCAGCTTGGCCTATGGGGGTGGGAGCGAAAAACTGTTTTTT. It encodes CASSLAYGGGSEKLFF. The variable domain in full, with the rest retrieved from reference TRBV5-5 and TRBJ1-4, is DAGVTQSPTHLIKTRGQQVTLRCSPISGHKSVSWYQQVLGQGPQFIFQYYEKEERGRGNFPDRFSARQFPNYSSELNVNALLLGDSALYLCASSLAYGGGSEKLFFGSGTQLSVL.

V usage is TRBV19 and J usage is TRBJ1-2; no clear D gene. CDR1 is LNHDA and CDR2 is SQIVND in the germline V gene (reference sequence). The V end lost 3 bases, the J end lost 2 bases, and 10 bases lay between the germline ends. The CDR3 covers 14 residues. The CDR3, as DNA: TGTGCCAGTAGTATTCGGACGCCCAACTATGGCTACACCTTC. This translates into CASSIRTPNYGYTF. Complete variable domain (other parts from reference TRBV19 and TRBJ1-2): DGGITQSPKYLFRKEGQNVTLSCEQNLNHDAMYWYRQDPGQGLRLIYYSQIVNDFQKGDIAEGYSVSREKKESFPLTVTSAQKNPTAFYLCASSIRTPNYGYTFGSGTRLTVV.

The rearrangement joins TRBV27 to TRBJ1-6, with D maybe TRBD1 (5 bases). Germline CDR1 is MNHEY and CDR2 is SMNVEV (reference sequence). This CDR3 comprises 14 residues. With 6 bases removed from V and 7 bases from J, the gap between germline ends came to 13 bases. CDR3 bases: TGTGCCAGCAGCCCCGGGACGAGAAATTCACCCCTCCACTTT. This translates into CASSPGTRNSPLHF.

The V call is TRBV11-3, the J call TRBJ2-5; no clear D. Trimming shortened V by 6 bases and J by 2 bases, and 10 bases separated the two germline ends. Germline V gene data show CDR1 as SGHNT and CDR2 as YENEEA. CDR3 length equals 13 residues. The CDR3 sequence is CASRKTGQETQYF. CDR3 in DNA: TGTGCCAGCAGGAAGACTGGGCAAGAGACCCAGTACTTC.

The chain uses TRBV7-9 and TRBJ2-7, with D uncertain. V lost 2 bases, J lost 3 bases, and 8 bases lay in between. Germline lookup yields CDR1 SEHNR and CDR2 FQNEAQ (reference sequence). The CDR3 contains 13 residues. The CDR3 loop reads CASSLLGIYEQYF. The CDR3 DNA reads as TGTGCCAGCAGCTTACTGGGGATCTACGAGCAGTACTTC.

The chain employs TRBV23-1 and TRBJ2-1; perhaps TRBD1 as D (5 bases). TRBV23-1 belongs to the ORF category, with a function that is uncertain. V lost 8 bases, J lost 5 bases, and 19 bases lay in between. The CDR3 extends over 15 amino acids. The CDR3 here is CASPIGATPNNEQFF. DNA for the CDR3: TGCGCCAGCCCGATTGGGGCCACTCCGAACAATGAGCAGTTCTTC.

The V gene is TRBV27, the J gene TRBJ1-2, with D tentatively TRBD1 (6 bases). The CDR3 has 15 amino acids. The germline V and J ends were trimmed by 0 bases and 8 bases, with 16 bases remaining between them. The germline CDR1 and CDR2 sequences are MNHEY and SMNVEV (reference sequence). CDR3 DNA sequence: TGTGCCAGCAGTTTATCGGGGACAATACTAAGGGGCTACACCTTC. Translating it yields CASSLSGTILRGYTF.

In DNA, the CDR3 is TGTGCCAGCTCACCAGGGACTACCACCTACGAGCAGTACTTC. Amino acids: CASSPGTTTYEQYF. The chain combines TRBV18 with TRBJ2-7, with 7 nucleotides matching TRBD2. The V gene's germline CDR1 is KGHSH and CDR2 LQKENI. The CDR3 spans 14 residues. V shed 2 bases and J 2 bases; nucleotides not matched to a gene: 3. Combining the CDR3 with reference TRBV18 and TRBJ2-7 gives the whole variable domain NAGVMQNPRHLVRRRGQEARLRCSPMKGHSHVYWYRQLPEEGLKFMVYLQKENIIDESGMPKERFSAEFPKEGPSILRIQQVVRGDSAAYFCASSPGTTTYEQYFGPGTRLTVT.

CDR3 loop: CASSPSGTANTGELFF. CDR3 in DNA: TGTGCCAGCAGTCCATCCGGGACAGCGAACACCGGGGAGCTGTTTTTT. V usage is TRBV6-2 or TRBV6-3 and J usage is TRBJ2-2; 7 nucleotides line up with TRBD1. J was trimmed by 0 bases and V by 5 bases; bases with no gene match: 6. The CDR3 runs 16 residues. Germline V gives CDR1 MNHEY, CDR2 SVGEGT.

The chain links TRBV27 to TRBJ2-3; D is perhaps TRBD1 (6 bases). This CDR3 is built from 15 residues. The ends were cut back, 3 bases at V and 5 bases at J, with 15 bases in the middle. Germline assignment: CDR1 MNHEY and CDR2 SMNVEV (reference sequence). The CDR3 DNA reads TGTGCCAGCAGTTTTGGCTCTGGGGGCAGAGATACGCAGTATTTT. This gives the protein CASSFGSGGRDTQYF.

The chain uses TRBV6-5 and TRBJ1-4, with D uncertain. Looked up from germline, CDR1 is MNHEY and CDR2 is SVGAGI. This CDR3 spans 15 amino acids. Trimming shortened V by 6 bases and J by 3 bases, and 14 bases separated the two germline ends. The chain's CDR3 is CASRRPIAANEKLFF. The CDR3 DNA is TGTGCCAGCAGGAGGCCCATCGCGGCTAATGAAAAACTGTTTTTT.

V gene TRBV3-1 (or the pseudogene TRBV3-2) combines with J gene TRBJ1-5; D gene unclear. The CDR3 totals 12 residues. Germline V gene data show CDR1 as LGHDT and CDR2 as YNNKEL (reference sequence). Trimming removed 3 bases at V and 1 base at J, with 1 base between. CDR3 in amino acids: CASSQSNQPQHF. CDR3 sequence (DNA): TGTGCCAGCAGCCAGAGCAATCAGCCCCAGCATTTT.

The chain links TRBV11-2 to TRBJ1-2, with 9 positions matching TRBD1. The germline V gene has CDR1 SGHAT and CDR2 FQNNGV. CDR3 size: 17 residues. V was pared by 4 bases and J by 1 base, with 10 bases of the junction left unmatched. The CDR3 loop reads CASSSLKDRGNNYGYTF. The DNA for the CDR3 is TGTGCCAGCAGCTCGCTAAAAGACAGGGGGAATAACTATGGCTACACCTTC. Based on the CDR3 plus reference TRBV11-2 and TRBJ1-2, the full variable domain is EAGVAQSPRYKIIEKRQSVAFWCNPISGHATLYWYQQILGQGPKLLIQFQNNGVVDDSQLPKDRFSAERLKGVDSTLKIQPAKLEDSAVYLCASSSLKDRGNNYGYTFGSGTRLTVV.

The chain is built from TRBV6-2 or TRBV6-3 and TRBJ2-2, with unresolved D. V was cut by 3 bases and J by 6 bases, with 2 bases left in between. Germline values: CDR1 MNHEY, CDR2 SVGEGT. The CDR3 is 11 residues long. The chain's CDR3 is CASSYAGELFF. The DNA for the CDR3 is TGTGCCAGCAGTTATGCCGGGGAGCTGTTTTTT.

V is TRBV5-8 and J is TRBJ2-3, with no clear D. V was trimmed by 1 base and J by 0 bases, leaving 9 bases between them. The CDR3 has 15 residues. The germline V gene has CDR1 SGHTS and CDR2 YDEGEE. The CDR3 reads CASSLRPTSTDTQYF. Written as DNA, the CDR3 is TGTGCCAGCAGCTTGAGGCCCACTAGCACAGATACGCAGTATTTT.

The CDR3 region has the DNA TGTGCCAGCAGCTTAGATCGGGGGTCGGGGGCGAAATACAATGAGCAGTTCTTC. Its protein product is CASSLDRGSGAKYNEQFF. The rearrangement links TRBV11-2 to TRBJ2-1; D tentatively reads TRBD1 or TRBD2 (6 bases each). This CDR3 is built from 18 residues. In germline, CDR1 is SGHAT, CDR2 FQNNGV. Trimming left V 0 bases short and J 4 bases short, with 19 bases between.

The chain is built from TRBV19 and TRBJ1-1, with D possibly TRBD1 on 5 matching bases. The ends were cut back, 4 bases at V and 5 bases at J, with 11 bases in the middle. Germline V gene data show CDR1 as LNHDA and CDR2 as SQIVND (reference sequence). This CDR3 has 13 residues. In DNA form, the CDR3 reads TGTGCCAGTAGTACGGGACGGAGGACTGAAGCTTTCTTT. Its translation is CASSTGRRTEAFF.

This chain joins TRBV11-3 and TRBJ2-7; 10 positions match TRBD2. The germline V gene encodes CDR1 SGHNT and CDR2 YENEEA. The CDR3 contains 15 residues. V shed 2 bases, J shed 4 bases, and the junction held 5 bases outside the gene matches. The CDR3, as DNA: TGTGCCAGCAGCTTATGGCCTAGCGGGGGATACGAGCAGTACTTC. This encodes CASSLWPSGGYEQYF.

V is TRBV10-3 and J is TRBJ1-1; D unclear. Trimming shortened V by 4 bases and J by 8 bases, and 11 bases separated the two germline ends. The CDR3 spans 12 residues. Germline V lookup: CDR1 ENHRY, CDR2 SYGVKD. The CDR3 DNA is TGTGCCATCAGTGGCCGGACGGACGAAGCTTTCTTT. Protein product: CAISGRTDEAFF.

This clone was counted a few times. The genes are TRBV19 and TRBJ2-4; the D call may be TRBD1 or TRBD2 (5 bases each). The CDR3 has 16 amino acids. V lost 7 bases and J 9 bases, leaving 25 bases between the germline ends. CDR1 is LNHDA and CDR2 is SQIVND in the germline V gene (reference sequence). The CDR3 loop reads CASTTIGTLAGAIQYF. As DNA, the CDR3 is TGTGCCAGTACCACGATCGGGACGCTTGCTGGAGCCATTCAGTACTTC.

The chain employs TRBV9 and TRBJ2-7, with no clear D. This CDR3 is built from 13 residues. CDR1 is SGDLS, CDR2 YYNGEE, per germline. Between the trimmed V and J ends, which lost 0 bases and 5 bases, there was a span of 9 bases. The CDR3 bases are TGTGCCAGCAGCGTAGCTGAAGTCAACGAGCAGTACTTC. Residues: CASSVAEVNEQYF.

The chain combines TRBV5-4 with TRBJ1-2; unclear D gene. CDR3 length equals 15 residues. Deletions cut 0 bases from V and 3 bases from J, with 12 bases between. The germline V gene has CDR1 SGHNT and CDR2 YYREEE (reference sequence). The CDR3 loop is CASSLGIGQDYGYTF. The DNA of the CDR3 is TGTGCCAGCAGCTTGGGTATCGGGCAGGACTATGGCTACACCTTC.

This chain connects TRBV18 to TRBJ2-5, with 8 bases identical to TRBD1. Losses at the gene ends were 5 bases for V and 5 bases for J; bases not matched to a gene: 10. Germline V gene lookup returns CDR1 KGHSH and CDR2 LQKENI. The length of the CDR3 is 15 residues. The chain's CDR3 is CASSKPGRGQETQYF. The CDR3, as DNA: TGTGCCAGCTCAAAACCGGGCAGGGGGCAGGAGACCCAGTACTTC.

This clone occurred a few times. The rearrangement uses TRBV19 and TRBJ2-2; tentatively, D is TRBD1 (6 bases). Deletions cut 4 bases from V and 1 base from J, with 10 bases between. The CDR3 is made up of 15 amino acids. Germline-derived CDR1 and CDR2 are LNHDA and SQIVND (reference sequence). The CDR3 bases are TGTGCCAGTAGTAGTTGGGGACAGAACACCGGGGAGCTGTTTTTT. This sequence encodes CASSSWGQNTGELFF.

The chain is built from TRBV18 and TRBJ1-5, with TRBD1 matching over 7 bases. The V and J ends lost 6 bases and 5 bases, in that order; junction bases with no gene match: 7. The CDR3 extends over 14 amino acids. Germline V CDR1 and CDR2: KGHSH, LQKENI. The CDR3 DNA follows: TGTGCCAGCTCCACTGGCAGGGGGGATCAGCCCCAGCATTTT. Its translation: CASSTGRGDQPQHF.

The CDR3 is CASSQDISGRGEQYF. In DNA form, the CDR3 reads TGTGCCAGCAGCCAAGATATTTCCGGACGGGGCGAGCAGTACTTC. This rearrangement joins TRBV14 to TRBJ2-7; D is perhaps TRBD2 (5 bases). Germline V gene sequence: CDR1 SGHDN, CDR2 FVKESK. The CDR3 spans 15 residues. Trimming took 0 bases from V and 6 from J, leaving 15 bases between them.

This rearrangement joins TRBV7-8 to TRBJ1-2; D is ambiguous. Between the trimmed V and J ends, which lost 2 bases and 4 bases, there was a span of 14 bases. Germline CDR1 SGHVS, CDR2 FQNEAQ. The CDR3 has 15 residues. The CDR3 DNA reads TGTGCCAGCAGCTTAATACGAGGGAGACCCTATGGCTACACCTTC. Encoded protein: CASSLIRGRPYGYTF.

The chain couples TRBV6-2 or TRBV6-3 to TRBJ2-1, with a weak D call TRBD2 (6 bases). The germline V gene has CDR1 MNHEY and CDR2 SVGEGT. V shed 6 bases and J shed 4 bases, with 13 bases lying between them. CDR3 length: 14 residues. The CDR3 region is CASSRPGVYNEQFF. The CDR3, as DNA: TGTGCCAGCAGCAGGCCGGGAGTATACAATGAGCAGTTCTTC.

V gene TRBV5-1 combines with J gene TRBJ2-7, with TRBD1 as a possible D gene (5 bases). The CDR3 has 14 amino acids. Trimming cost V 1 base and J 5 bases, with 13 bases left between them. The germline CDR1 and CDR2 sequences are SGHRS and YFSETQ. For the CDR3, the DNA is TGCGCCAGCAGCTTGTCTCCAGGGTTAGACGAGCAGTACTTC. This gives the protein CASSLSPGLDEQYF.

CDR3 in amino acids: CASSDITLTGELFF. The CDR3 coding sequence is TGTGCCAGCAGCGATATTACACTGACCGGGGAGCTGTTTTTT. The rearrangement uses TRBV3-1 (or the pseudogene TRBV3-2) and TRBJ2-2; D remains ambiguous. Germline-derived CDR1 and CDR2 are LGHDT and YNNKEL (reference sequence). Deletions cut 5 bases from V and 5 bases from J, with 12 bases between. The CDR3 runs to 14 residues.